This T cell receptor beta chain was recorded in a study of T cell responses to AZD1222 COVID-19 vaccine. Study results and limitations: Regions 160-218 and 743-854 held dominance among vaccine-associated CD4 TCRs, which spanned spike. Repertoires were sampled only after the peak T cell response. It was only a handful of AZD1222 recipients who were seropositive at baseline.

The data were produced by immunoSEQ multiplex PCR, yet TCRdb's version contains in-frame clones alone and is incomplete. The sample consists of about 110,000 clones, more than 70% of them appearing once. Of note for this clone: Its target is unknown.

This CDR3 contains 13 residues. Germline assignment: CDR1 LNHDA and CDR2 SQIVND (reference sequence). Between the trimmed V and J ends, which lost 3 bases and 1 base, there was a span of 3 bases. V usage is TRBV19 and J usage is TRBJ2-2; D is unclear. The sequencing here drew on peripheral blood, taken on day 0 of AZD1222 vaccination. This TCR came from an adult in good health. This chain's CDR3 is CASSMGNTGELFF. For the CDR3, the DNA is TGTGCCAGTAGTATGGGGAACACCGGGGAGCTGTTTTTT.